This is a list of T cell receptor beta chains from one sample in a study of shared clonotypes between healthy human individuals. Only in-frame clones appear in the TCRdb table, and some are missing; sequencing was by immunoSEQ multiplex PCR. The repertoire holds around 1.4 million clones, with just under 99% as singletons. Input material: naive CD4+ T cells sorted from blood. Receptors were obtained from a man aged 30-40 years in good health. Both conserved end residues are part of each CDR3. Each record gives: D gene, V gene, clone size, J gene, CDR3 protein, CDR3 DNA. A D gene is named only where the DNA matches it firmly. Size is omitted from some rows. Given values are once, few, many or a class for expanded clones.

NA,TRBV6-5,once,TRBJ1-3,CASSYNPLSGNTIYF,TGTGCCAGCAGTTATAATCCGCTTTCTGGAAACACCATATATTTT
TRBD1,TRBV11-2,NA,TRBJ2-7,CASRSPGQTYEQYF,TGTGCCAGCAGATCCCCGGGACAGACCTACGAGCAGTACTTC
NA,TRBV7-9,once,TRBJ2-5,CASSFRTAQETQYF,TGTGCCAGCAGCTTCCGGACAGCTCAAGAGACCCAGTACTTC
NA,TRBV28,NA,TRBJ2-2,CASSLGQNTGELFF,TGTGCCAGCAGTTTGGGACAGAACACCGGGGAGCTGTTTTTT
NA,TRBV18,once,TRBJ1-3,CASSPLARSPGNTIYF,TGTGCCAGCTCACCACTCGCCAGGAGCCCTGGAAACACCATATATTTT
NA,TRBV7-3,NA,TRBJ2-2,CASSLTLGELFF,TGTGCCAGCAGCTTAACTTTAGGGGAGCTGTTTTTT
TRBD1,TRBV28,NA,TRBJ2-7,CASRTPGQGLYEQYF,TGTGCCAGCAGGACACCGGGACAGGGGTTATACGAGCAGTACTTC
NA,TRBV2,NA,TRBJ1-1,CASSSQRGTEAFF,TGTGCCAGCAGTTCCCAAAGGGGTACTGAAGCTTTCTTT
NA,TRBV5-6,NA,TRBJ2-5,CASSLALGPETQYF,TGTGCCAGCAGCTTGGCATTAGGTCCCGAGACCCAGTACTTC
NA,TRBV6-1,NA,TRBJ2-7,CASTVQGSGEQYF,TGTGCCAGCACCGTACAGGGTTCAGGCGAGCAGTACTTC
NA,TRBV5-1,NA,TRBJ2-7,CASSSTLREQYF,TGCGCCAGCAGCTCCACCCTCAGGGAGCAGTACTTC
TRBD1,TRBV15,NA,TRBJ2-7,CATSARTGSEQYF,TGTGCCACCAGCGCTCGGACAGGGAGTGAGCAGTACTTC
NA,TRBV7-6,NA,TRBJ2-7,CASSFAGSFREQYF,TGTGCCAGCAGCTTTGCAGGGAGTTTCCGCGAGCAGTACTTC
NA,TRBV29-1,once,TRBJ1-5,CSVMTGNQPQHF,TGCAGCGTTATGACAGGCAATCAGCCCCAGCATTTT
TRBD2,TRBV27,NA,TRBJ2-3,CASSRPGLGTDTQYF,TGTGCCAGCAGCCGTCCGGGACTAGGCACAGATACGCAGTATTTT
TRBD1,TRBV28,NA,TRBJ2-7,CASSPPGQGREQYF,TGTGCCAGCAGTCCACCGGGACAGGGGCGCGAGCAGTACTTC
NA,TRBV28,NA,TRBJ1-2,CASNGGPGGYTF,TGTGCCAGCAATGGGGGGCCTGGAGGCTACACCTTC
NA,TRBV27,NA,TRBJ2-2,CASSLVWATGELFF,TGTGCCAGCAGTTTAGTGTGGGCTACCGGGGAGCTGTTTTTT
NA,TRBV7-9,NA,TRBJ2-7,CASSLDRVGSYEQYF,TGTGCCAGCAGCTTAGACAGGGTGGGCTCCTACGAGCAGTACTTC
NA,TRBV5-1,once,TRBJ2-3,CASSPDPSSTDTQYF,TGCGCCAGCAGCCCGGACCCTTCTAGCACAGATACGCAGTATTTT
NA,TRBV28,NA,TRBJ2-3,CASTEGGFTDTQYF,TGTGCCAGCACCGAAGGGGGGTTCACAGATACGCAGTATTTT
NA,TRBV6-1,NA,TRBJ2-3,CASSEVLGFTDTQYF,TGTGCCAGCAGTGAGGTTTTGGGATTCACAGATACGCAGTATTTT
TRBD2,TRBV7-2,NA,TRBJ2-7,CASSLAGGRAAYEQYF,TGTGCCAGCAGCTTAGCGGGCGGGAGGGCCGCCTACGAGCAGTACTTC
NA,TRBV29-1,NA,TRBJ2-3,CSVDHTDPSTDTQYF,TGCAGCGTCGACCATACAGATCCCAGCACAGATACGCAGTATTTT
TRBD1,TRBV5-1,NA,TRBJ2-2,CASSLEIRDSDTGELFF,TGCGCCAGCAGCTTGGAGATCCGGGACAGCGACACCGGGGAGCTGTTTTTT
TRBD2,TRBV11-2,NA,TRBJ2-7,CASSLGLAGGSYEQYF,TGTGCCAGCAGCTTAGGGCTAGCGGGAGGATCCTACGAGCAGTACTTC
TRBD1,TRBV15,NA,TRBJ2-7,CATSRAGTGTYEQYF,TGTGCCACCAGCAGGGCCGGGACAGGGACCTACGAGCAGTACTTC
NA,TRBV27,once,TRBJ2-7,CASSLYTSYEQYF,TGTGCCAGCAGTTTGTACACATCCTACGAGCAGTACTTC
TRBD1,TRBV29-1,NA,TRBJ1-2,CSVSTGGNYGYTF,TGCAGCGTCTCGACAGGGGGGAACTATGGCTACACCTTC
TRBD1,TRBV5-4,NA,TRBJ1-4,CASSLGGAGGSEKLFF,TGTGCCAGCAGCTTGGGTGGGGCAGGGGGTAGTGAAAAACTGTTTTTT
TRBD1,TRBV18,once,TRBJ1-5,CASSPSTGSNQPQHF,TGTGCCAGCTCACCTTCGACAGGGAGCAATCAGCCCCAGCATTTT
NA,TRBV18,NA,TRBJ2-1,CASSPTPSNPPFF,TGTGCCAGCTCACCGACACCCTCTAATCCTCCGTTCTTC
NA,TRBV5-1,NA,TRBJ1-2,CASSIDRNYGYTF,TGCGCCAGCAGCATCGACAGGAACTATGGCTACACCTTC
TRBD1,TRBV7-9,NA,TRBJ2-6,CAGQGSGANVLTF,TGTGCCGGACAGGGGTCCGGGGCCAACGTCCTGACTTTC
NA,TRBV7-2,NA,TRBJ2-1,CASTERGVNEQFF,TGTGCCAGCACCGAGAGGGGGGTTAATGAGCAGTTCTTC
NA,TRBV7-8,NA,TRBJ2-5,CASSPVPEGETQYF,TGTGCCAGCAGCCCGGTTCCGGAGGGGGAGACCCAGTACTTC
TRBD2,TRBV9,NA,TRBJ2-5,CASSPLGGRNRETQYF,TGTGCCAGCAGCCCATTGGGCGGGAGGAACCGGGAGACCCAGTACTTC
NA,TRBV15,NA,TRBJ2-1,CATSRDRYNEQFF,TGTGCCACCAGCAGAGATAGGTACAATGAGCAGTTCTTC
NA,TRBV29-1,NA,TRBJ2-1,CSVEFRGSYNEQFF,TGCAGCGTTGAATTCCGGGGTTCCTACAATGAGCAGTTCTTC
TRBD1,TRBV5-1,NA,TRBJ2-7,CASSWDSGTGRVQYF,TGCGCCAGCAGTTGGGACTCCGGGACAGGGCGCGTCCAGTACTTC
TRBD1,TRBV18,NA,TRBJ1-5,CASSEGQGMNQPQHF,TGTGCCAGCTCAGAGGGACAGGGTATGAATCAGCCCCAGCATTTT
TRBD1,TRBV19,NA,TRBJ1-5,CASTSMWGQGPQHF,TGTGCCAGTACTTCTATGTGGGGACAGGGGCCCCAGCATTTT
TRBD2,TRBV11-1,NA,TRBJ2-1,CASSLPGRARHNEQFF,TGTGCCAGCAGCTTACCCGGGAGGGCGAGACACAATGAGCAGTTCTTC
NA,TRBV18,NA,TRBJ2-6,CASSLAGRANVLTF,TGTGCCAGCTCACTCGCCGGGAGGGCCAACGTCCTGACTTTC
NA,TRBV6-5,NA,TRBJ1-1,CASRRPGPMTEAFF,TGTGCCAGCAGAAGACCAGGACCTATGACTGAAGCTTTCTTT
TRBD2,TRBV7-9,NA,TRBJ2-7,CASSLGGGYEQYF,TGTGCCAGCAGCTTGGGCGGGGGCTACGAGCAGTACTTC
NA,TRBV5-4,NA,TRBJ2-7,CASSLVTGGPPYEQYF,TGTGCCAGCAGCTTGGTTACCGGGGGTCCTCCCTACGAGCAGTACTTC
NA,TRBV11-3,NA,TRBJ2-6,CASSRQGGSSGANVLTF,TGTGCCAGCAGCCGGCAGGGGGGAAGCTCTGGGGCCAACGTCCTGACTTTC
TRBD1,TRBV19,NA,TRBJ2-7,CASRTGNVF,TGTGCCAGTAGGACAGGGAATGTCTTC
NA,TRBV19,NA,TRBJ2-5,CASSSNQETQYF,TGTGCCAGTAGTAGCAACCAAGAGACCCAGTACTTC
NA,TRBV5-1,NA,TRBJ2-5,CASSFGTLEETQYF,TGCGCCAGCAGCTTCGGGACTCTTGAAGAGACCCAGTACTTC